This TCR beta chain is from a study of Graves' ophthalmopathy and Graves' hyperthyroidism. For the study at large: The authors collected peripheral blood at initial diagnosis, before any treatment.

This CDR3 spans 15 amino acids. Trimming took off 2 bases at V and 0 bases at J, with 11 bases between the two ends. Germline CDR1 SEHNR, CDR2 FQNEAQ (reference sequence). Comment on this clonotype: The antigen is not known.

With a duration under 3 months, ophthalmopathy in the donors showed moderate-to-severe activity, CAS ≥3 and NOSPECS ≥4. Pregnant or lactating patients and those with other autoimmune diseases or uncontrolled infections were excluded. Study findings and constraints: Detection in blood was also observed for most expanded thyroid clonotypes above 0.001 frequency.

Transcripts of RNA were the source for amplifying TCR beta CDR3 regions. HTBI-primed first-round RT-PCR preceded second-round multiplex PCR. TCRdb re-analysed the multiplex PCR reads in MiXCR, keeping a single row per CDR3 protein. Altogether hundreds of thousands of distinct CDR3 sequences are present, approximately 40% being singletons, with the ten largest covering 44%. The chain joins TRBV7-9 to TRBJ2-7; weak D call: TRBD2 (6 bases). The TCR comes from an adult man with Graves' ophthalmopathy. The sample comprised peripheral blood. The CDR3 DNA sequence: TGTGCCAGCAGCTTAAGGCTAGCGAGCTCCTACGAGCAGTACTTC. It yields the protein CASSLRLASSYEQYF.